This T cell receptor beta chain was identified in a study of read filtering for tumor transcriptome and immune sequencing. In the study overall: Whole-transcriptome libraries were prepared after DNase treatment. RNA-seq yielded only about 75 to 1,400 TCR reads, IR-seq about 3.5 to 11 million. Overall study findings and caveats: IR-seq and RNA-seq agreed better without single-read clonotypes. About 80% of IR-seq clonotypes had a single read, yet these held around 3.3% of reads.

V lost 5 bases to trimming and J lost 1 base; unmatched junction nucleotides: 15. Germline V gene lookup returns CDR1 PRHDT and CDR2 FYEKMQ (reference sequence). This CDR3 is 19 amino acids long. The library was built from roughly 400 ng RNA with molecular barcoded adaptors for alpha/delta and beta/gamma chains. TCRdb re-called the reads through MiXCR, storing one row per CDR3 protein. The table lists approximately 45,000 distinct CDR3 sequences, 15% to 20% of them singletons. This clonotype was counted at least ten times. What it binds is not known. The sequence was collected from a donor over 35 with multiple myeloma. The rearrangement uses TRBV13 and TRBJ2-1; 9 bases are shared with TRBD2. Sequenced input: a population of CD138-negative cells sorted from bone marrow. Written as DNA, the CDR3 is TGTGCCAGCAGCGCCGGGTTAGCGGGAGTGGATTTGTCCTACAATGAGCAGTTCTTC. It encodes CASSAGLAGVDLSYNEQFF.